These 5 T cell receptor beta chains were sequenced from one sample in a study of blood T cell repertoires in COVID-19. Data came from immunoSEQ multiplex PCR; TCRdb stores just in-frame clones and leaves some out. The data hold roughly 150,000 clones, with 75% to 85% observed a single time. Material: peripheral blood. The receptors originated from a woman aged 45 to 65 with acute or convalescent COVID-19.

This chain joins TRBV7-2 and TRBJ1-2; perhaps TRBD1 as D (5 bases). Germline values: CDR1 SGHTA, CDR2 FQGNSA. The V end was cut by 5 bases, the J end by 7 bases, with 14 bases between. This CDR3 is 13 amino acids long. In DNA, the CDR3 is TGTGCCAGCAGCCCGAGCCCGCAGGGTGGCTACACCTTC. Translated, it gives CASSPSPQGGYTF.

The rearrangement links TRBV9 to TRBJ2-5; D not resolved. V was shortened by 4 bases and J by 4 bases, with 8 bases between the two germline ends. Germline CDR1 and CDR2: SGDLS and YYNGEE. The CDR3 contains 12 residues. CDR3 protein: CASSPNRETQYF. The CDR3 DNA is TGTGCCAGCAGCCCTAACCGAGAGACCCAGTACTTC.

The genes are TRBV9 and TRBJ1-2; D is perhaps TRBD1 (5 bases). The V end was cut by 3 bases, the J end by 7 bases, with 34 bases between. This CDR3 region has 20 residues. CDR1 is SGDLS and CDR2 is YYNGEE in the germline V gene. The CDR3 region has the DNA TGTGCCAGCAGCGCCCCCCGGTCTGTTCTGCCTGGGGCTTCGACCAGTGGCTACACCTTC. It specifies CASSAPRSVLPGASTSGYTF.

The chain joins TRBV7-8 to TRBJ2-2; D is possibly TRBD1 (6 bases). The CDR3 is 14 amino acids. V lost 1 base to trimming and J lost 6 bases, with 9 bases between them. Germline V CDR1 and CDR2: SGHVS, FQNEAQ. In DNA, the CDR3 is TGTGCCAGCAGCTTAGGTCACAGGGCCGGGGAGCTGTTTTTT. It specifies CASSLGHRAGELFF.

V and J are TRBV28 and TRBJ1-2, with a weak D call TRBD1 (6 bases). This CDR3 contains 13 residues. Trimming took 6 bases from V and 4 from J, leaving 12 bases between them. Germline CDR1 is MDHEN and CDR2 is SYDVKM. CDR3 nucleotides: TGTGCCAGCAGCTCGGGGGGCGGCTATGGCTACACCTTC. Protein sequence: CASSSGGGYGYTF.